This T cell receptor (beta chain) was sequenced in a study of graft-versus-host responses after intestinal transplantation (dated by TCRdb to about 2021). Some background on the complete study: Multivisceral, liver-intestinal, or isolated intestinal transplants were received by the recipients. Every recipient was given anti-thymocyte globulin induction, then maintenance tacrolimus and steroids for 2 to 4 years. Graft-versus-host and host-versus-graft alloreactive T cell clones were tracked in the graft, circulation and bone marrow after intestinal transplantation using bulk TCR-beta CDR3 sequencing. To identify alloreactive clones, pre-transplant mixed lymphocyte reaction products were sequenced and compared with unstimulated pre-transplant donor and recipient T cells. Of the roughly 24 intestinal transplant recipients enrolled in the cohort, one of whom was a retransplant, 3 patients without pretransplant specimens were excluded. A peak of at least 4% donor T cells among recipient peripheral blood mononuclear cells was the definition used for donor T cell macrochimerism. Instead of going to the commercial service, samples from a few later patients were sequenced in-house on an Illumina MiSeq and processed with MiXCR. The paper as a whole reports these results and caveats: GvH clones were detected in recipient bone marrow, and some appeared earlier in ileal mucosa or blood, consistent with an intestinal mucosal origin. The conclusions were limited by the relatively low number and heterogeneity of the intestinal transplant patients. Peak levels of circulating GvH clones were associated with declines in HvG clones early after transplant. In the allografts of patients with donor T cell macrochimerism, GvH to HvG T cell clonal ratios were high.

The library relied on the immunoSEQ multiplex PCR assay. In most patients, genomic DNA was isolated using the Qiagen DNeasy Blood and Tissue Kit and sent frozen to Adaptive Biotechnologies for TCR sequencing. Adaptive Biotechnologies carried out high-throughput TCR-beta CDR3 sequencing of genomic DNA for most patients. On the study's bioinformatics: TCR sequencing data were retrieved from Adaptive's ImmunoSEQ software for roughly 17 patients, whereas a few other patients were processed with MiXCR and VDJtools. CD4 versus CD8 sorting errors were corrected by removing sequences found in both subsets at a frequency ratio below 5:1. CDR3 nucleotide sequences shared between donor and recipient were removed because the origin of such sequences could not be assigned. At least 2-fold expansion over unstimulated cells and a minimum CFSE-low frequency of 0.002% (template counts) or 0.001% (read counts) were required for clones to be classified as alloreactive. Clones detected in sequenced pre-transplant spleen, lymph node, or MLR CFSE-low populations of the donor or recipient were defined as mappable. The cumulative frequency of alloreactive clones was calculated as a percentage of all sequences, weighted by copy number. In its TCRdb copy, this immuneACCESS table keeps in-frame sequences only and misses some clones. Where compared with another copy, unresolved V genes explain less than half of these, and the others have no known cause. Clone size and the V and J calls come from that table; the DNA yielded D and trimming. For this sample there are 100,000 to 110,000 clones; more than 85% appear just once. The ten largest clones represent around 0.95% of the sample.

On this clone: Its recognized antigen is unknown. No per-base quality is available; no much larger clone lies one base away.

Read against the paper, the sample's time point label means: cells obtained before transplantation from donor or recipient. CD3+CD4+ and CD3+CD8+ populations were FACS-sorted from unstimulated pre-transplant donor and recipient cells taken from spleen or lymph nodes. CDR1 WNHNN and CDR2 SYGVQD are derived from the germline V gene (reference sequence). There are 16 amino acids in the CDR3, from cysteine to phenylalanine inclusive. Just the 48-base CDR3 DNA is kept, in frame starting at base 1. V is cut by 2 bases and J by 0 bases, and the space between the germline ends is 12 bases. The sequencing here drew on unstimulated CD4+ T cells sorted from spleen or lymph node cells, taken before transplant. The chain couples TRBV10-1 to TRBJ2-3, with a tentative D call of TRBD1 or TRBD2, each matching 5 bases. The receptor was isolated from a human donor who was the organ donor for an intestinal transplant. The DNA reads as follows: TGCGCCAGCAGTGAGGGTCGGGGCGGGAGCACAGATACGCAGTATTTT. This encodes CASSEGRGGSTDTQYF.